The 31 T cell receptor beta chains presented below share a single source sample, sequenced in a study of control samples from healthy donors and cancer patients (TCRdb year 2020). Receptors were amplified or captured by the immunoSEQ multiplex PCR assay. Held by TCRdb, this immuneACCESS table contains in-frame sequences only and omits some clones. Under half of the omission traces to an unresolved V gene where checked; the cause of the rest is unknown. Here the sample has about 120,000 clones; approximately 90% occur a single time. Approximately 3.5% of the sample belongs to the ten largest clones. Sequenced sample: blood. The receptors were gathered from a man aged 35 to 55 in good health.

The rearrangement links TRBV3-1 (or the pseudogene TRBV3-2) to TRBJ2-7; D gene uncertain. This CDR3 region has 12 residues. Germline V gene sequence: CDR1 LGHDT, CDR2 YNNKEL (reference sequence). Trimming stripped 6 bases from V and 3 bases from J, with 9 bases between. The CDR3 sequence: CASSQNNYEQYF. The CDR3 DNA reads as TGTGCCAGCAGTCAAAACAACTACGAGCAGTACTTC.

Concerning this clone itself: The identical CDR3 is also encoded by other nucleotide sequences in the sample. Here the CDR3 DNA reads TGTGCCAGCAGGGGAAGGGGGGACACTGAAGCTTTCTTT. The encoded protein is CASRGRGDTEAFF. The chain is built from TRBV6-5 and TRBJ1-1; D might be TRBD1 (6 bases). The CDR3 extends over 13 amino acids. With 6 bases removed from V and 3 bases from J, the gap between germline ends came to 11 bases. Germline CDR1 and CDR2: MNHEY and SVGAGI.

V and J are TRBV11-3 and TRBJ1-1; a weak D match, TRBD1 (5 bases). The CDR3 spans 13 residues. In germline, CDR1 is SGHNT, CDR2 YENEEA. Trimming left V 6 bases short and J 0 bases short, with 8 bases between. This CDR3 is CASRKTVNTEAFF. Written as DNA, the CDR3 is TGTGCCAGCAGGAAGACAGTGAACACTGAAGCTTTCTTT.

J is TRBJ1-4 and V is TRBV23-1, with 8 bases that match TRBD1. TRBV23-1 is annotated as an ORF whose role is uncertain. After removal of 2 bases from V and 5 bases from J, the junction contained 13 bases not matched to a gene. CDR3 length equals 18 residues. Here the CDR3 DNA reads TGCGCCAGCAGTCAACCCCCGGACAGGGAGGGATTCAATGAAAAACTGTTTTTT. Protein sequence: CASSQPPDREGFNEKLFF.

The J gene is TRBJ1-1, the V gene TRBV5-6; tentatively, D is TRBD1 (6 bases). The CDR3 loop spans 14 amino acids. Germline V gene data show CDR1 as SGHDT and CDR2 as YYEEEE. V was shortened by 2 bases and J by 5 bases, with 13 bases between the two germline ends. As DNA, the CDR3 is TGTGCCAGCAGCTTCGGGGGCAGGAGGACTGAAGCTTTCTTT. It encodes CASSFGGRRTEAFF.

The chain links TRBV3-1 (or the pseudogene TRBV3-2) to TRBJ2-1; 9 positions agree with TRBD1. After removal of 8 bases from V and 5 bases from J, the junction contained 4 bases not matched to a gene. This CDR3 contains 13 residues. In germline, CDR1 is LGHDT, CDR2 YNNKEL (reference sequence). This chain's CDR3 is CASAGTGNNEQFF. Here the CDR3 DNA reads TGTGCCAGCGCCGGGACAGGGAACAATGAGCAGTTCTTC.

The chain carries TRBV20-1 and TRBJ1-5; D gene uncertain. The V gene lost 3 bases and the J gene lost 6 bases, with 15 bases spanning the gap. Germline CDR1 DFQATT, CDR2 SNEGSKA (reference sequence). The CDR3 has 14 amino acids. The CDR3 DNA reads TGCAGTGCTAGTTCCGGGAGCCAGCGTCAGCCCCAGCATTTT. Translating it yields CSASSGSQRQPQHF.

The V call is TRBV5-4, the J call TRBJ1-2, with D maybe TRBD1 (6 bases). The CDR3 totals 14 residues. The V gene lost 3 bases and the J gene lost 5 bases, with 14 bases spanning the gap. Per the germline V gene, CDR1 is SGHNT and CDR2 is YYREEE (reference sequence). The CDR3 DNA is TGTGCCAGCAGCTCCACAGGGACTGGTTATGGCTACACCTTC. Translating it yields CASSSTGTGYGYTF.

The rearrangement joins TRBV13 to TRBJ2-1; D remains unclear. This CDR3 comprises 12 residues. Deletions cut 4 bases from V and 11 bases from J, with 12 bases between. CDR1 and CDR2 (germline): PRHDT, FYEKMQ (reference sequence). The CDR3, as DNA: TGTGCCAGCAGCTCCTTTGGCACTCAGCAGTTCTTC. Protein product: CASSSFGTQQFF.

The chain couples TRBV29-1 to TRBJ1-6, with D maybe TRBD1 (5 bases). V was shortened by 4 bases and J by 8 bases, with 12 bases between the two germline ends. From germline, CDR1 is SQVTM and CDR2 ANQGSEA. CDR3 length equals 13 residues. The DNA for the CDR3 is TGCAGCGTTGGGCTGGGGCAGGATTCACCCCTCCACTTT. Its protein is CSVGLGQDSPLHF. Using reference TRBV29-1 and TRBJ1-6 for the parts outside the CDR3, the full variable domain is SAVISQKPSRDICQRGTSLTIQCQVDSQVTMMFWYRQQPGQSLTLIATANQGSEATYESGFVIDKFPISRPNLTFSTLTVSNMSPEDSSIYLCSVGLGQDSPLHFGNGTRLTVT.

This chain connects TRBV24-1 to TRBJ1-2; unclear D gene. V lost 4 bases, J lost 8 bases, and 25 bases lay in between. This CDR3 spans 17 amino acids. Germline values: CDR1 KGHDR, CDR2 SFDVKD. This CDR3 reads CATSEPGSAGILSGYTF. For the CDR3, the DNA is TGTGCCACCAGTGAGCCTGGCTCCGCAGGTATCCTAAGCGGCTACACCTTC.

The gene calls are TRBV12-3 or TRBV12-4 and TRBJ1-2, with D uncertain. The V gene lost 3 bases and the J gene lost 8 bases, with 10 bases spanning the gap. This CDR3 spans 12 amino acids. The DNA of the CDR3 is TGTGCCAGCAGTTTTGTAGGGTACGGCTACACCTTC. Protein: CASSFVGYGYTF.

V gene TRBV5-1 combines with J gene TRBJ2-2, with D maybe TRBD1 (6 bases). The CDR3 contains 14 residues. With 2 bases removed from V and 6 bases from J, the gap between germline ends came to 11 bases. CDR1 is SGHRS and CDR2 is YFSETQ in the germline V gene. CDR3 sequence reads: CASSFQEGAGELFF. The CDR3 nucleotides are TGCGCCAGCAGCTTTCAAGAGGGGGCCGGGGAGCTGTTTTTT.

Remarks on this clone: The same CDR3 can be traced to other DNA sequences in this sample. The V gene is TRBV24-1, the J gene TRBJ2-7; D is possibly TRBD1 (6 bases). V was cut by 4 bases and J by 4 bases, with 10 bases left in between. The germline gives CDR1 KGHDR, CDR2 SFDVKD. The CDR3 contains 13 residues. The DNA for the CDR3 is TGTGCCACCAGTGACCCGGACAGATACGAGCAGTACTTC. Translated, it gives CATSDPDRYEQYF.

The chain combines TRBV29-1 with TRBJ1-3; TRBD1 agrees at 7 bases. V lost 4 bases, J lost 2 bases, and 2 bases stayed unmatched. The CDR3 covers 13 residues. CDR1 SQVTM and CDR2 ANQGSEA come from the germline V gene. CDR3 protein: CSVGTGPGNTIYF. CDR3 in DNA: TGCAGCGTTGGGACAGGTCCTGGAAACACCATATATTTT. The full variable domain, rest sourced from reference TRBV29-1 and TRBJ1-3, is SAVISQKPSRDICQRGTSLTIQCQVDSQVTMMFWYRQQPGQSLTLIATANQGSEATYESGFVIDKFPISRPNLTFSTLTVSNMSPEDSSIYLCSVGTGPGNTIYFGEGSWLTVV.

The chain is built from TRBV19 and TRBJ2-3, with 12 nucleotides matching TRBD2. V was clipped by 5 bases and J by 5 bases; unmatched bases: 5. CDR1 LNHDA and CDR2 SQIVND come from the germline V gene (reference sequence). The CDR3 has 15 amino acids. The CDR3 bases are TGTGCCAGTAGTCGGGCTAGCGGGGGGGAAGATACGCAGTATTTT. Protein product: CASSRASGGEDTQYF.

The chain links TRBV30 to TRBJ1-3; D is ambiguous. CDR1 GTSNPN and CDR2 SVGIG come from the germline V gene (reference sequence). The CDR3 length is 17 residues. The V end was cut by 0 bases, the J end by 0 bases, with 15 bases between. For the CDR3, the DNA is TGTGCCTGGAGTGTAACGGCAACTGTGAGCTCTGGAAACACCATATATTTT. Protein product: CAWSVTATVSSGNTIYF.

The V call is TRBV6-2 or TRBV6-3, the J call TRBJ2-7; 8 bases are shared with TRBD1. This CDR3 spans 14 amino acids. The V segment lost 3 bases and the J segment 5 bases; nucleotides outside the gene matches: 6. Germline V gene sequence: CDR1 MNHEY, CDR2 SVGEGT. In DNA form, the CDR3 reads TGTGCCAGCAGTTATTTGACAGGGGCCGACGAGCAGTACTTC. Amino acids: CASSYLTGADEQYF.

This clone was recorded once. The V call is TRBV3-1 (or the pseudogene TRBV3-2), the J call TRBJ1-2, with D hard to call. Trimming shortened V by 5 bases and J by 3 bases, and 13 bases separated the two germline ends. The germline V gene has CDR1 LGHDT and CDR2 YNNKEL (reference sequence). There are 14 residues in the CDR3. The CDR3, as DNA: TGTGCCAGCAGCGTGGGTGGATTGGACTATGGCTACACCTTC. The encoded protein is CASSVGGLDYGYTF.

V is TRBV29-1 and J is TRBJ2-2, with D possibly TRBD1 on 6 matching bases. V dropped 6 bases and J dropped 3 bases, with 14 bases sitting between them. The CDR3 loop spans 14 amino acids. Germline V gives CDR1 SQVTM, CDR2 ANQGSEA. In nucleotides, the CDR3 is TGCAGCGTAGGCCCCAGGGGCTACACCGGGGAGCTGTTTTTT. Encoded protein: CSVGPRGYTGELFF.

This sequence joins TRBV4-2 and TRBJ1-2; D might be TRBD1 (5 bases). Germline assignment: CDR1 LGHNA and CDR2 YNFKEQ. V lost 0 bases and J lost 1, with 15 bases in between. The CDR3 covers 17 residues. The DNA of the CDR3 is TGTGCCAGCAGCCAAGAATCGGGACGGATACTTAACTATGGCTACACCTTC. Encoded protein: CASSQESGRILNYGYTF.

The V and J genes are TRBV30 and TRBJ2-7; TRBD2 is a possible D gene (6 bases). The germline V gene has CDR1 GTSNPN and CDR2 SVGIG (reference sequence). Trimming removed 2 bases from V and 6 bases from J, with 14 bases in between. The CDR3 runs 13 residues. CDR3 sequence (DNA): TGTGCCTGGAGTACCAGCGGCGGGATCGAGCAGTACTTC. It codes for CAWSTSGGIEQYF.

The J gene is TRBJ1-2, the V gene TRBV30; tentative D call: TRBD1 (6 bases). Germline-derived CDR1 and CDR2 are GTSNPN and SVGIG (reference sequence). CDR3 length: 14 amino acids. V shed 2 bases and J shed 5 bases, with 15 bases lying between them. The DNA for the CDR3 is TGTGCCTGGAGTAGTACAGGCAGGGGATATGGCTACACCTTC. Amino acids: CAWSSTGRGYGYTF.

This rearrangement joins TRBV10-3 to TRBJ2-7; 7 positions match TRBD2. V shed 3 bases and J 3 bases; nucleotides not matched to a gene: 8. The CDR3 runs 15 residues. The germline V gene encodes CDR1 ENHRY and CDR2 SYGVKD. The CDR3 region has the DNA TGTGCCATCAGTGAAGAAGCGGGGCTCAACTACGAGCAGTACTTC. This encodes CAISEEAGLNYEQYF.

The chain couples TRBV5-1 to TRBJ1-1; D gene ambiguous. The length of the CDR3 is 14 residues. Germline CDR1 reads SGHRS; CDR2 reads YFSETQ. V lost 4 bases and J lost 2, with 12 bases in between. The CDR3: CASSPRTDNTEAFF. For the CDR3, the DNA is TGCGCCAGCAGCCCTAGGACCGACAACACTGAAGCTTTCTTT.

The rearrangement joins TRBV10-3 to TRBJ1-3, with D uncertain. This CDR3 is 16 amino acids long. Trimming cost V 6 bases and J 4 bases, with 19 bases left between them. CDR1 and CDR2 from the germline V gene are ENHRY and SYGVKD. This chain's CDR3 is CAIRWGRGFIGNTIYF. The CDR3 DNA reads as TGTGCCATCAGGTGGGGTCGAGGTTTTATCGGAAACACCATATATTTT.

The chain couples TRBV9 to TRBJ1-1, with D possibly being TRBD1 (5 bases). CDR3 length equals 14 residues. Trimming removed 2 bases from V and 4 bases from J, with 12 bases in between. Germline CDR1 SGDLS, CDR2 YYNGEE. CDR3 nucleotide sequence: TGTGCCAGCAGCGTTGTAGGGGACCGCACTGAAGCTTTCTTT. Protein: CASSVVGDRTEAFF. Using reference TRBV9 and TRBJ1-1 for the parts outside the CDR3, the full variable domain is DSGVTQTPKHLITATGQRVTLRCSPRSGDLSVYWYQQSLDQGLQFLIQYYNGEERAKGNILERFSAQQFPDLHSELNLSSLELGDSALYFCASSVVGDRTEAFFGQGTRLTVV.

At least ten counts were recorded for this clone. V is TRBV5-1 and J is TRBJ1-6; D not resolved. Per germline, CDR1 SGHRS and CDR2 YFSETQ. The CDR3 runs to 14 residues. This CDR3 is CTMGRARPNSPLHF. CDR3 nucleotide sequence: TGCACCATGGGGAGGGCGCGACCCAATTCACCCCTCCACTTT.

This clone was seen a few times. The chain employs TRBV5-1 and TRBJ1-6, with a possible D match to TRBD1 (6 bases). The V gene lost 1 base and the J gene lost 10 bases, with 12 bases spanning the gap. The length of the CDR3 is 14 residues. Germline loops: CDR1 SGHRS, CDR2 YFSETQ. The chain's CDR3 is CASSLQGQISPLHF. The DNA of the CDR3 is TGCGCCAGCAGCTTGCAGGGACAAATATCACCCCTCCACTTT.

J is TRBJ2-5 and V is TRBV3-1 (or the pseudogene TRBV3-2); D gene unclear. Trimming left V 4 bases short and J 1 base short, with 7 bases between. Germline loops: CDR1 LGHDT, CDR2 YNNKEL (reference sequence). CDR3 length: 13 amino acids. This CDR3 is CASSPRAQETQYF. For the CDR3, the DNA is TGTGCCAGCAGCCCCCGGGCCCAAGAGACCCAGTACTTC.

The chain has TRBV6-5 and TRBJ1-1; D is perhaps TRBD1 (5 bases). The CDR3 sequence is 15 residues long. Germline V CDR1 and CDR2: MNHEY, SVGAGI. Trimming took off 10 bases at V and 5 bases at J, with 23 bases between the two ends. The CDR3 spells CAIQWWAQGETEAFF. CDR3 DNA sequence: TGTGCCATCCAATGGTGGGCCCAGGGTGAGACTGAAGCTTTCTTT.